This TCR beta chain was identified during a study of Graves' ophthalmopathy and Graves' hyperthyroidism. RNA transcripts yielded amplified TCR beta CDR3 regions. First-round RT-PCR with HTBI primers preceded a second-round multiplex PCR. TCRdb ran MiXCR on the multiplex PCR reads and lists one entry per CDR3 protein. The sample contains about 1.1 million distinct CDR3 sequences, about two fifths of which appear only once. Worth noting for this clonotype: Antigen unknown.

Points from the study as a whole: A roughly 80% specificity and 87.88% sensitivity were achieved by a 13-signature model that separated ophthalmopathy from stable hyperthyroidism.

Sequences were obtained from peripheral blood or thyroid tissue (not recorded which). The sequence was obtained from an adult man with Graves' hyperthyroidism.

The CDR3 here is CASGGSFTDTQYF. The CDR3 bases are TGTGCCAGCGGGGGATCCTTCACAGATACGCAGTATTTT. The gene calls are TRBV7-9 and TRBJ2-3; D tentatively fits TRBD1 or TRBD2 (5 bases each). Germline CDR1 and CDR2: SEHNR and FQNEAQ (reference sequence). The CDR3 has 13 residues. The V and J ends lost 8 bases and 2 bases respectively, with 11 bases between them.